A single sample is the source of the 19 T cell receptor beta chains below, sequenced in a study of T cell clonotyping in hematopoietic cell transplantation. The method was immunoSEQ multiplex PCR; TCRdb's version includes in-frame clones alone and lacks a portion of them. This sample has 9,000 to 15,000 clones, with 80% to 90% found just once. Sequenced input: peripheral blood mononuclear cells. The receptors originated from a human donor who either received an allogeneic hematopoietic cell transplant for a myeloid malignancy or was a related donor (not recorded which). Some clones in this sample may be carry-over from other donors' samples.

The chain employs TRBV9 and TRBJ1-6; TRBD1 matches 11 bases. Trimming removed 0 bases from V and 9 bases from J; junction bases left unmatched: 5. The germline gives CDR1 SGDLS, CDR2 YYNGEE. The CDR3 has 16 residues. CDR3: CASSVASGQGASPLHF. CDR3 DNA sequence: TGTGCCAGCAGCGTAGCCTCAGGACAGGGGGCTTCACCCCTCCACTTT.

This sequence joins TRBV25-1 and TRBJ1-4, with TRBD1 matching 8 bases. This CDR3 is built from 15 residues. Germline CDR1 is MGHDK and CDR2 is SYGVNS. V lost 4 bases to trimming and J lost 3 bases; unmatched junction nucleotides: 4. The CDR3 sequence is CASSVQGAANEKLFF. The CDR3 DNA reads TGTGCCAGCAGTGTCCAGGGGGCTGCTAATGAAAAACTGTTTTTT.

This chain links TRBV10-3 with TRBJ1-6; a possible D gene is TRBD1 (5 bases). The ends were cut back, 6 bases at V and 8 bases at J, with 8 bases in the middle. Per germline, CDR1 ENHRY and CDR2 SYGVKD. The CDR3 is made up of 12 amino acids. The CDR3 reads CAIRGQDSPLHF. For the CDR3, the DNA is TGTGCCATCAGGGGGCAGGATTCACCCCTCCACTTT.

The chain couples TRBV4-1 to TRBJ2-7, with 8 bases lining up with TRBD2. The ends lost 1 base at V and 0 bases at J; junction bases unmatched: 2. The germline gives CDR1 MGHRA, CDR2 YSYEKL. CDR3 length: 15 residues. The CDR3 here is CASSQGRGGSYEQYF. The CDR3 DNA follows: TGCGCCAGCAGCCAAGGTCGGGGGGGCTCCTACGAGCAGTACTTC.

This chain joins TRBV6-1 and TRBJ2-7; 10 nucleotides agree with TRBD1. V was clipped by 6 bases and J by 4 bases; unmatched bases: 6. The CDR3 covers 14 residues. CDR1 and CDR2 (germline): MNHNS, SASEGT. CDR3 residues: CASSGGQGPYEQYF. The CDR3 coding sequence is TGTGCCAGCAGCGGGGGACAGGGGCCATACGAGCAGTACTTC.

J is TRBJ1-5 and V is TRBV11-1; no clear D gene. In germline, CDR1 is SGHAT, CDR2 FQDESV (reference sequence). V lost 1 base to trimming and J lost 7 bases, with 8 bases between them. The CDR3 sequence is 13 residues long. CDR3 DNA: TGTGCCAGCAGCTTAGGACGGGCCCAGCCCCAGCATTTT. Its translation: CASSLGRAQPQHF. Full variable domain (outside the CDR3, taken from reference TRBV11-1 and TRBJ1-5): EAEVAQSPRYKITEKSQAVAFWCDPISGHATLYWYRQILGQGPELLVQFQDESVVDDSQLPKDRFSAERLKGVDSTLKIQPAELGDSAMYLCASSLGRAQPQHFGDGTRLSIL.

This sequence joins TRBV27 and TRBJ1-1; D is undetermined. This CDR3 is 13 amino acids long. Germline CDR1 MNHEY, CDR2 SMNVEV (reference sequence). The ends were cut back, 5 bases at V and 0 bases at J, with 7 bases in the middle. CDR3 in amino acids: CASSNLMNTEAFF. In DNA form, the CDR3 reads TGTGCCAGCAGTAATCTAATGAACACTGAAGCTTTCTTT.

The rearrangement joins TRBV5-8 to TRBJ1-5, with 8 bases aligning to TRBD1. Germline V gene lookup returns CDR1 SGHTS and CDR2 YDEGEE. The CDR3 sequence is 14 residues long. The J segment lost 5 bases and the V segment lost 3 bases, leaving 4 bases of the junction unmatched. The CDR3 region is CASSYDRGDQPQHF. The CDR3 DNA is TGTGCCAGCAGCTACGACAGGGGAGATCAGCCCCAGCATTTT. The variable domain in full, completed from reference TRBV5-8 and TRBJ1-5, reads EAGVTQSPTHLIKTRGQQATLRCSPISGHTSVYWYQQALGLGLQFLLWYDEGEERNRGNFPPRFSGRQFPNYSSELNVNALELEDSALYLCASSYDRGDQPQHFGDGTRLSIL.

V gene TRBV29-1 combines with J gene TRBJ1-2, with 9 positions matching TRBD1. V lost 6 bases, J lost 8 bases, and 13 bases stayed unmatched. The CDR3 contains 14 residues. Germline CDR1 and CDR2: SQVTM and ANQGSEA. The CDR3 loop reads CSVGTGTGTGGYTF. CDR3 in DNA: TGCAGCGTGGGAACCGGGACAGGGACGGGAGGCTACACCTTC.

The chain's CDR3 is CASKGPTGWTLGANVLTF. The CDR3 DNA sequence: TGTGCCAGTAAGGGGCCAACAGGGTGGACTCTGGGGGCCAACGTCCTGACTTTC. The chain has TRBV19 and TRBJ2-6; tentatively, D is TRBD1 (6 bases). Trimming left V 7 bases short and J 4 bases short, with 23 bases between. Germline V gene data show CDR1 as LNHDA and CDR2 as SQIVND (reference sequence). The CDR3 consists of 18 residues.

The chain is built from TRBV23-1 and TRBJ2-7; TRBD1 might be the D (6 bases). TRBV23-1 is filed as an ORF, its function uncertain. The CDR3 sequence is 14 residues long. V shed 0 bases and J shed 5 bases, with 11 bases lying between them. The CDR3 here is CASSQSGRGDEQYF. The CDR3 DNA sequence: TGCGCCAGCAGTCAATCGGGCAGGGGAGACGAGCAGTACTTC.

The chain combines TRBV7-2 with TRBJ2-7; D gene uncertain. Germline loops: CDR1 SGHTA, CDR2 FQGNSA. The CDR3 length is 14 residues. Trimming stripped 1 base from V and 2 bases from J, with 9 bases between. The CDR3 bases are TGTGCCAGCAGCTTAGGGTTTGGGGCCTACGAGCAGTACTTC. It codes for CASSLGFGAYEQYF. Full variable domain (missing parts from reference TRBV7-2 and TRBJ2-7): GAGVSQSPSNKVTEKGKDVELRCDPISGHTALYWYRQSLGQGLEFLIYFQGNSAPDKSGLPSDRFSAERTGGSVSTLTIQRTQQEDSAVYLCASSLGFGAYEQYFGPGTRLTVT.

The DNA of the CDR3 is TGTGCCAGCAGCCCCCTGGATGATCCCCTCGAGCAGTACTTC. This sequence encodes CASSPLDDPLEQYF. The chain combines TRBV11-3 with TRBJ2-7; D unresolved. Germline assignment: CDR1 SGHNT and CDR2 YENEEA. The CDR3 has 14 amino acids. Deletions cut 5 bases from V and 6 bases from J, with 17 bases between.

The chain recombines TRBV7-2 with TRBJ2-6; D assignment may be TRBD1 or TRBD2 (5 bases each). V dropped 1 base and J dropped 0 bases, with 13 bases sitting between them. Germline CDR1 is SGHTA and CDR2 is FQGNSA. The CDR3 spans 18 residues. The CDR3 DNA reads as TGTGCCAGCAGCTTAGTCGGGACCTCCAACTCTGGGGCCAACGTCCTGACTTTC. As protein: CASSLVGTSNSGANVLTF.

The chain combines TRBV4-3 with TRBJ2-3; 8 bases match TRBD2. V lost 0 bases and J lost 1; bases outside the gene matches: 9. This CDR3 region has 18 residues. Per germline, CDR1 LGHNA and CDR2 YSLEER. The CDR3 here is CASSQERGAGWGTDTQYF. The CDR3 DNA reads TGCGCCAGCAGCCAAGAGCGGGGGGCAGGCTGGGGCACAGATACGCAGTATTTT.

In its sample, this clone was seen a few times. J is TRBJ2-7 and V is TRBV5-3; D gene ambiguous. TRBV5-3 is classed as an ORF, of uncertain function. Trimming shortened V by 4 bases and J by 2 bases, and 4 bases separated the two germline ends. This CDR3 region has 11 residues. CDR3 loop: CARSTPYEQYF. CDR3 nucleotide sequence: TGTGCCAGAAGCACCCCCTACGAGCAGTACTTC.

The rearrangement uses TRBV7-8 and TRBJ2-5; no reliable D call. Trimming removed 6 bases at V and 1 base at J, with 6 bases between. Per the germline V gene, CDR1 is SGHVS and CDR2 is FQNEAQ. CDR3 length equals 12 residues. In nucleotides, the CDR3 is TGTGCCAGCAGGATCCCCCAAGAGACCCAGTACTTC. It codes for CASRIPQETQYF.

The rearrangement links TRBV19 to TRBJ1-1; D not certain. CDR1 is LNHDA, CDR2 SQIVND, per germline (reference sequence). V was clipped by 2 bases and J by 4 bases, with 2 bases between them. The CDR3 sequence is 11 residues long. CDR3 bases: TGTGCCAGTAGTATATTCACTGAAGCTTTCTTT. Protein sequence: CASSIFTEAFF.

The chain recombines TRBV10-3 with TRBJ2-3, with 7 bases fitting TRBD2. Germline V lookup: CDR1 ENHRY, CDR2 SYGVKD. The CDR3 contains 14 residues. V trimming: 0 bases; J trimming: 8 bases; junction bases outside the gene matches: 5. CDR3 region: CAISESWEGGTQYF. CDR3 DNA sequence: TGTGCCATCAGTGAGTCGTGGGAGGGAGGTACGCAGTATTTT.